One and the same sample provided the 25 T cell receptor delta chains below, sequenced in a study of γδ T cells in repeated Plasmodium falciparum infection. Gammadelta T cells were flow-sorted from PBMC into Vgamma9/Vdelta2+ and Vdelta2-negative populations for bulk analysis. TCRdb reran clone calling via CATT on the multiplex PCR reads. The data show tens of thousands of delta-chain clones, approximately 1.7% seen once. Sequenced material: gamma-delta T cells from blood. The receptors were sampled from a pool of human donors (malaria-infected and uninfected, not separated).

Of note for this clone: A far larger clone is a single base away, which makes a read error likely. Distinct nucleotide sequences in the sample also encode this CDR3. The chain is built from TRDV2 and TRDJ3; 12 nucleotides align to TRDD3. No J gene was available from TCRdb, and it was assigned here by a germline match of the DNA. CDR3 length: 18 amino acids. CDR1 and CDR2 (germline): GEAIGNYY, EKD. The ends lost 3 bases at V and 4 bases at J; junction bases unmatched: 6. The CDR3, as DNA: TGTGCCTGTGACCTACTGGGGGATACACATTGGGACACCCGACAGATGTTTTTC. This codes for CACDLLGDTHWDTRQMFF.

Concerning this clone itself: The protein recorded in TCRdb matches a much larger clone and deviates from this DNA's translation at residue 17, suggesting a read error; the protein here is obtained by translating the DNA. This chain uses TRDV1 with TRDJ1; perhaps TRDD3 as D (10 bases). The J gene is absent in TCRdb and was assigned here via DNA matching to germline. V gave up 0 bases and J gave up 5 bases, with 37 bases separating them. Germline CDR1 TSWWSYY, CDR2 QGS. There are 23 residues in the CDR3. The chain's CDR3 is CALGELVRPSYFFHWGMRDKLIF. CDR3 bases: TGTGCTCTTGGGGAACTAGTTAGGCCTTCCTACTTTTTCCACTGGGGGATGCGGGATAAACTCATCTTT.

Comments on this clone: This likely reflects a read error, since a far larger clone is one base away. The sample has other DNA sequences that encode this CDR3 too. The V and J genes are TRDV1 and TRDJ1; D not certain. TCRdb records no J gene; here it was assigned by comparing the DNA to germline. Germline V gene sequence: CDR1 TSWWSYY, CDR2 QGS. Trimming removed 0 bases at V and 0 bases at J, with 20 bases between. The length of the CDR3 is 19 residues. The CDR3 is CALGELKVTTVRYTDKLIF. CDR3 sequence (DNA): TGTGCTCTTGGGGAACTAAAGGTGACCACTGTTCGGTACACCGATAAACTCATCTTT.

Of note for this clone: Translating this DNA gives a protein that differs at residue 10 from the TCRdb one, which belongs to a much larger clone; a read error is likely, and the protein shown is this translation. This rearrangement joins TRDV1 to TRDJ1, with 10 bases identical to TRDD3. The CDR3 spans 19 residues. V gave up 3 bases and J gave up 5 bases; unmatched junction bases: 18. Germline V CDR1 and CDR2: TSWWSYY, QGS. CDR3 region: CALGDPESPHWGMFDKLIF. CDR3 sequence (DNA): TGTGCTCTTGGGGATCCCGAATCTCCTCACTGGGGGATGTTTGATAAACTCATCTTT.

This clone was picked up a small number of times. A far larger clone differs by one base, so this is likely a read error. This sequence joins TRDV1 and TRDJ1, with TRDD3 matching over 8 bases. Assignment of the J gene here rests on matching the DNA to germline, because TCRdb gives none. The CDR3 has 20 amino acids. The V gene's germline CDR1 is TSWWSYY and CDR2 QGS. The CDR3 sequence is CALVRTSRCTGGPFTDKLIF. The DNA for the CDR3 is TGTGCCCTTGTTCGGACTTCCCGATGTACTGGGGGTCCATTTACCGATAAACTCATCTTT.

This clone rates as medium-sized. The junction departs from the called germline gene at one end, perhaps through a read error. In the same sample, other DNA sequences code for this CDR3. The chain carries TRDV2 and TRDJ1, with D unresolved. This CDR3 is 14 amino acids long. CDR1 and CDR2 from the germline V gene are GEAIGNYY and EKD. The CDR3 sequence: CACDTPFVVEVLIF. The CDR3 nucleotides read TGTGCATGTGACACCCCTTTTGTAGTTGAAGTACTCATCTTT.

The table lists this clone with many counts. TCRdb pairs this DNA with a much larger clone's protein that differs at residue 11, likely a read error; the protein shown was translated from the DNA. The chain couples TRDV2 to TRDJ1; TRDD3 matches at 11 bases. The CDR3 has 22 residues. Germline V gene lookup returns CDR1 GEAIGNYY and CDR2 EKD. V shed 6 bases and J 2 bases; nucleotides not matched to a gene: 28. The CDR3 coding sequence is TGTGCCTGTTGGCATCCTACGTCTTCTAGGCCTACTGGGGGATATTTTACCGATAAACTCATCTTT. Protein: CACWHPTSSRPTGGYFTDKLIF.

The table lists this clone with a few counts. The protein TCRdb gives is from a much larger clone and does not agree with this DNA's translation at residue 6, likely a read error; the protein shown here comes from the DNA. The V and J genes are TRDV2 and TRDJ1; 8 nucleotides align to TRDD3. With 5 bases clipped from V and 0 bases from J, the junction kept 13 bases outside the gene matches. From germline, CDR1 is GEAIGNYY and CDR2 EKD. The CDR3 is 17 residues long. CDR3 residues: CACAPLWGKSYTDKLIF. CDR3 bases: TGTGCCTGTGCCCCTCTCTGGGGGAAATCGTACACCGATAAACTCATCTTT.

Ten or more counts support this clone. Other nucleotide sequences in the sample specify the same CDR3. The chain combines TRDV1 with TRDJ1, with TRDD3 matching 10 bases. Looked up from germline, CDR1 is TSWWSYY and CDR2 is QGS. The CDR3 sequence is 22 residues long. V gave up 1 base and J gave up 2 bases; unmatched junction bases: 22. The CDR3 DNA sequence: TGTGCTCTTGGGGAACCCTCGGGCTGCTACATGTTCGTACTGGGGGATACCGATAAACTCATCTTT. It is translated as CALGEPSGCYMFVLGDTDKLIF.

This clone turned up a few times. Given a far larger clone just one base away, this is likely a sequencing read error. Other DNA sequences in the same sample also yield this CDR3. The rearrangement links TRDV1 to TRDJ1; TRDD3 matches 9 bases. No J gene was available from TCRdb, and it was assigned here by a germline match of the DNA. Germline CDR1 is TSWWSYY and CDR2 is QGS. This CDR3 contains 21 residues. The CDR3 here is CALGLPFLPAGLGDRNRGLIF. The DNA of the CDR3 is TGTGCCCTCGGGCTCCCGTTCCTACCGGCAGGTCTGGGGGATCGCAATCGGGGACTCATCTTT.

The sample holds a few counts of this clone. The TCRdb protein, from a much larger clone, departs from this DNA's translation at residue 6, likely by read error; the protein shown derives from the DNA. V gene TRDV1 combines with J gene TRDJ2; 8 nucleotides match TRDD3. TCRdb leaves out the J gene; it was filled in here by matching the DNA to germline. Per the germline V gene, CDR1 is TSWWSYY and CDR2 is QGS. The CDR3 is 20 amino acids. The V segment lost 4 bases and the J segment 1 base; nucleotides outside the gene matches: 17. The CDR3 nucleotides are TGTGCTCTTGGGGGCCGCCGCTTCCAACTGGGGGGCCTTTTGACAGCACAACTCTTCTTT. Encoded protein: CALGGRRFQLGGLLTAQLFF.

This clone was observed at least ten times. The TCRdb protein, from a much larger clone, departs from this DNA's translation at residue 24, likely by read error; the protein shown derives from the DNA. This chain joins TRDV2 and TRDJ3, with D unresolved. V shed 3 bases and J shed 0 bases, with 65 bases lying between them. This CDR3 has 35 amino acids. The germline V gene has CDR1 GEAIGNYY and CDR2 EKD. CDR3 sequence (DNA): TGTGCCTGTGACCCCCCGCGGTTGTGCCACGGCAAAGAATACACCTTGGCCAGGATTCTGTGGATTCAACCCATTAGCTCCTGGGACACCCGACAGATGTTTTTC. Its translation: CACDPPRLCHGKEYTLARILWIQPISSWDTRQMFF.

This clone was observed at least ten times. This probably arose from a read error, given a far larger clone one base away. The same CDR3 arises from other DNA sequences in this sample as well. The V call is TRDV2, the J call TRDJ1; 12 positions match TRDD3. The CDR3 has 16 amino acids. Germline V gene data show CDR1 as GEAIGNYY and CDR2 as EKD. CDR3 DNA: TGTGCCTGGGGATTCTCGTACTGGGGGATACTCGATAAACTCATCTTC. As protein: CAWGFSYWGILDKLIF.

This clone was picked up many times. A read error may be the cause here, since a much bigger clone is one base away. Within the sample, other DNA sequences also encode this same CDR3. The chain recombines TRAV38-2/DV8 with TRDJ1; TRDD3 matches at 12 bases. Here the J gene was assigned by germline matching of the DNA, as TCRdb has none. CDR1 is TSESDYY, CDR2 QEAYKQQN, per germline. The CDR3 contains 29 residues. Here the CDR3 DNA reads TGCGCTTATAGGAGCGCACCTCAACCTATTCCTAACAGATGCCAGGGCCCCCTGGGGGATACGCGTTGGACCGATAAACTCATCTTT. This codes for CAYRSAPQPIPNRCQGPLGDTRWTDKLIF.

As for this clone: Translating this DNA gives a protein that differs at residue 11 from the TCRdb one, which belongs to a much larger clone; a read error is likely, and the protein shown is this translation. This sequence joins TRDV1 and TRDJ1, with 10 bases matching TRDD3. CDR1 is TSWWSYY, CDR2 QGS, per germline. The CDR3 totals 23 residues. The V and J ends lost 4 bases and 1 base, in that order; junction bases with no gene match: 27. CDR3 loop: CALGVLPGPRRPTGGLFTDKLIF. CDR3 sequence (DNA): TGTGCTCTTGGGGTCCTACCGGGTCCACGTAGACCCACTGGGGGATTATTCACCGATAAACTCATCTTT.

Details on this clone: Given a far larger clone just one base away, this is likely a sequencing read error. Other DNA sequences in this specimen translate into the identical CDR3. V usage is TRDV1 and J usage is TRDJ1; 12 nucleotides line up with TRDD3. Trimming took 6 bases from V and 11 from J; bases not matched to a gene: 28. CDR3 length equals 20 residues. The germline CDR1 and CDR2 sequences are TSWWSYY and QGS. The DNA of the CDR3 is TGTGCTCTTGGCCCTATCCCTTCCTCACTACTGGGGGATACTTCGGCGCCTCTCATCTTT. Its protein product is CALGPIPSSLLGDTSAPLIF.

On this clone: The protein held in TCRdb is that of a much larger clone and does not match this DNA's translation at residue 14, likely because of a read error; the protein shown is translated from the DNA. This chain joins TRDV1 and TRDJ1, with 9 positions matching TRDD3. No J gene is reported in TCRdb; it was inferred here by comparing the DNA with germline. The CDR3 consists of 19 residues. Germline V gene data show CDR1 as TSWWSYY and CDR2 as QGS. V gave up 2 bases and J gave up 8 bases; unmatched junction bases: 21. The CDR3 DNA sequence: TGTGCTCTTGGGGAAGCGTCGAGTCCCAACTACTGGGGGAGCTACAAACTCATCTTT. Translating gives CALGEASSPNYWGSYKLIF.

The table lists this clone with a few counts. A read error likely explains this, since a far larger clone differs by one base. This same CDR3 is encoded by further DNA sequences in the sample. This chain joins TRDV1 and TRDJ1; TRDD2 aligns across 9 bases. The J gene, missing from TCRdb, was assigned here through DNA to germline matching. Per the germline V gene, CDR1 is TSWWSYY and CDR2 is QGS. V shed 9 bases, J shed 0 bases, and the junction held 11 bases outside the gene matches. This CDR3 has 16 amino acids. CDR3 nucleotides: TGTGCTCTCCTTCCTACCCCATCTCCTTACACCGATAAACTCATCTTT. Its translation: CALLPTPSPYTDKLIF.

To note about this clone: TCRdb assigns this DNA the protein of a much larger clone, which departs from its translation at residue 5; this likely reflects a read error, and the protein shown comes from translating the DNA. The V gene is TRDV1, the J gene TRDJ1; the D gene is possibly TRDD3 (5 bases). Matching the DNA to germline supplied the J gene, which TCRdb does not give. The V and J ends lost 9 bases and 2 bases respectively, with 16 bases between them. The CDR3 has 14 residues. Looked up from germline, CDR1 is TSWWSYY and CDR2 is QGS. In nucleotides, the CDR3 is TGTGCTCTGGTCTCTGTGGGGAGGACCGATAAACTCATCTTT. Its protein product is CALVSVGRTDKLIF.

This clone showed up just a few times. One base separates it from a far larger clone, so it is likely a read error. The same CDR3 arises from other DNA sequences in this sample as well. This chain uses TRDV1 with TRDJ1; 7 bases line up with TRDD3. No J gene is reported in TCRdb; it was inferred here by comparing the DNA with germline. CDR1 and CDR2 from the germline V gene are TSWWSYY and QGS. The CDR3 is 19 residues long. As DNA, the CDR3 is TGTGCCCTTGGGGAACTGACCCTCGTCTGGGGGCCATACACCGATAAACTCATCTTT. This encodes CALGELTLVWGPYTDKLIF.

The table lists this clone with many counts. TCRdb lists the protein of a much larger clone for this DNA, which differs at residue 9, so this is likely a read error; the protein given here is translated from the DNA itself. This sequence joins TRDV1 and TRDJ1; the D call may be TRDD2 or TRDD3 (8 bases each). TCRdb records no J gene; here it was assigned by comparing the DNA to germline. The CDR3 sequence is 22 residues long. Looked up from germline, CDR1 is TSWWSYY and CDR2 is QGS. Trimming stripped 1 base from V and 0 bases from J, with 30 bases between. The CDR3 DNA follows: TGTGCTCTTGGGGAACCTTCCTACAGTCTACTGGGGGGTATTTGCTACACCGATAAACTCATCTTT. Protein product: CALGEPSYSLLGGICYTDKLIF.

This clone occurred a few times. The protein that TCRdb holds for this DNA derives from a much larger clone and differs from the translated DNA at residue 14, which likely indicates a read error; the protein shown here is translated from the DNA. The chain carries TRDV1 and TRDJ2; 9 nucleotides align to TRDD3. CDR1 and CDR2 (germline): TSWWSYY, QGS. This CDR3 has 21 amino acids. V dropped 5 bases and J dropped 6; count of bases not matched to a gene: 25. CDR3 sequence (DNA): TGTGCTCTTGGGTTTTCCTACCTGCAAGACCTGGGGGATGCTCGGGCAGCACAACTCTTCTTT. As protein: CALGFSYLQDLGDARAAQLFF.

As to this clone: The mismatch at residue 18 between this DNA's translation and the TCRdb protein of a much larger clone likely reflects a read error; the protein shown is translated from the DNA. The chain recombines TRAV38-2/DV8 with TRDJ1; 13 bases agree with TRDD3. Assignment of the J gene here rests on matching the DNA to germline, because TCRdb gives none. The germline V gene has CDR1 TSESDYY and CDR2 QEAYKQQN. The CDR3 is made up of 21 amino acids. CDR3 sequence: CAYRSAASYRYWGIRFDRLIF. The CDR3 DNA reads TGTGCTTATAGGAGCGCGGCCTCCTACAGGTACTGGGGGATACGCTTCGATAGACTCATCTTT.

Remarks on this clone: A far larger clone is a single base away, which makes a read error likely. This sample includes further DNA sequences coding for the same CDR3. The chain carries TRDV1 and TRDJ1, with D perhaps matching TRDD3 (8 bases). Assignment of the J gene here rests on matching the DNA to germline, because TCRdb gives none. Germline V lookup: CDR1 TSWWSYY, CDR2 QGS. CDR3 length: 21 amino acids. The CDR3, as DNA: TGTGCTCTCGGGGAACTGAAGAGCTTCCTAAAGTACTGGGGGGATACCGATAAACTCATCTTT. Protein sequence: CALGELKSFLKYWGDTDKLIF.

This clone was seen more than once but under ten times. TCRdb pairs this DNA with a much larger clone's protein that differs at residue 7, likely a read error; the protein shown was translated from the DNA. V and J are TRDV3 and TRDJ1; 10 bases align to TRDD3. Germline V gene lookup returns CDR1 TVYSNPD and CDR2 GDNSRS (reference sequence). This CDR3 is 18 amino acids long. With 4 bases clipped from V and 4 bases from J, the junction kept 21 bases outside the gene matches. The CDR3 nucleotides are TGTGCCTCCCGCCTCCTAGGAGTATTCCGGGGGATACGCGATAAACTCATCTTT. Amino acid sequence: CASRLLGVFRGIRDKLIF.